Following are 32 T cell receptor beta chains from one sample sequenced in a study of T cells in women clearing cervical HPV infection. The repertoire was sequenced with immunoSEQ multiplex PCR; TCRdb's copy has only in-frame clones and lacks some. This table lists more than 25,000 clones. The material sequenced was blood buffy coat. The receptor set was obtained from a woman aged 18 to 75 with a cervical HPV16 infection that either progressed to CIN3+ or cleared (not recorded which).

As for this clone: The read ends 3 residues before the CDR3 terminus; that terminus is restored from the germline J gene. This chain uses TRBV13 with TRBJ1-2, with a weak D call TRBD1 (5 bases). The germline CDR1 and CDR2 sequences are PRHDT and FYEKMQ (reference sequence). The CDR3 spans 15 residues. V was clipped by 4 bases and J by 1 base, with 13 bases between them. Partial CDR3 DNA: TGTGCCAGCAGCTCCCGAACGACAGATAACTATGGC. Encoded protein: CASSSRTTDNYG. The complete CDR3 protein is CASSSRTTDNYGYTF.

As for this clone: The CDR3 end is not reached by the read, which stops 3 residues before it; the germline J gene fills it in. The chain has TRBV4-1 and TRBJ2-3, with D maybe TRBD2 (6 bases). Per the germline V gene, CDR1 is MGHRA and CDR2 is YSYEKL. This CDR3 is built from 16 residues. With 5 bases removed from V and 7 bases from J, the gap between germline ends came to 22 bases. The DNA read from the CDR3 is TGCGCCAGCAGCTCGTTTGCGGGGCTTTCGGGGAATACG. Translation: CASSSFAGLSGNT. The entire CDR3 sequence reads CASSSFAGLSGNTQYF.

A remark on this clone: The observed sequence ends 3 residues before the CDR3 terminus, with the missing tail filled in from the germline J gene. The V gene is TRBV20-1, the J gene TRBJ2-1; maybe TRBD1 (5 bases). Germline V gives CDR1 DFQATT, CDR2 SNEGSKA (reference sequence). Trimming took off 6 bases at V and 4 bases at J, with 16 bases between the two ends. This CDR3 has 14 residues. CDR3: CSANRSPRYNEQFF. CDR3 DNA (partial): TGCAGTGCCAACAGGTCCCCTCGGTACAATGAG.

In terms of frequency, this clone is medium-sized. The CDR3 goes on 3 residues after the read ends, and that part is filled in from the germline J gene. This chain uses TRBV11-2 with TRBJ2-3; no clear D gene. V lost 5 bases to trimming and J lost 1 base, with 4 bases between them. CDR1 is SGHAT and CDR2 is FQNNGV in the germline V gene. This CDR3 comprises 12 residues. Incomplete CDR3 DNA: TGTGCCAGCAGCCCAGGCACAGATACG. Amino acid sequence: CASSPGTDT. In full, the CDR3 is CASSPGTDTQYF.

Details on this clone: The read finishes 3 residues shy of the CDR3 end, and the germline J gene is used to complete it. This chain links TRBV5-6 with TRBJ2-1, with D unresolved. Trimming stripped 0 bases from V and 9 bases from J, with 7 bases between. The germline gives CDR1 SGHDT, CDR2 YYEEEE. This CDR3 contains 12 residues. The chain's CDR3 is CASSLGRFEQFF. The DNA read from the CDR3 is TGTGCCAGCAGCTTGGGGCGGTTTGAG.

On this clone itself: The missing CDR3 end, 3 residues past where the read stops, is filled in from the germline J gene. The chain has TRBV5-1 and TRBJ2-7, with 7 bases matching TRBD2. The V gene's germline CDR1 is SGHRS and CDR2 YFSETQ. This CDR3 has 14 residues. Unmatched junction bases numbered 6, after V lost 0 bases and J lost 6 bases. Partial CDR3 DNA: TGCGCCAGCAGCTTGGGGACTAGTCCTCCCGAG. Amino acids: CASSLGTSPPE. In full, the CDR3 is CASSLGTSPPEQYF.

A note on this clone: The CDR3 end falls 3 residues outside the read, so it is completed with the germline J gene. J is TRBJ1-2 and V is TRBV7-2; D is unresolved. The germline V and J ends were trimmed by 7 bases and 5 bases, with 8 bases remaining between them. Looked up from germline, CDR1 is SGHTA and CDR2 is FQGNSA. This CDR3 contains 11 residues. The sequenced CDR3 bases are TGTGCCAGCACCTCCTCTTATGGC. This translates into CASTSSYG. In full, the CDR3 reads CASTSSYGYTF.

As concerns this clone: The read ends 3 residues shy of where the CDR3 ends; the end is completed using the germline J gene. The chain is built from TRBV19 and TRBJ1-6, with no clear D. The germline gives CDR1 LNHDA, CDR2 SQIVND (reference sequence). The CDR3 length is 14 residues. V lost 4 bases, J lost 10 bases, and 14 bases lay in between. The part of the CDR3 DNA that was read is TGTGCCAGTAGTACCCATGAGCGCGGGTCACCC. Residues: CASSTHERGSP. The full-length CDR3 reads as CASSTHERGSPLHF.

Details on this clone: The read ends 3 residues before the CDR3 terminus; that terminus is restored from the germline J gene. The same CDR3 also results from other DNA sequences found in this sample. The genes are TRBV20-1 and TRBJ2-1, with 8 bases fitting TRBD2. The germline V gene encodes CDR1 DFQATT and CDR2 SNEGSKA (reference sequence). The CDR3 contains 14 residues. Trimming at V came to 6 bases and at J to 2 bases, leaving 6 bases not matched to a gene. CDR3 DNA (partial): TGCAGTGCCACCCCGACTAGCGCCTACAATGAG. Translated: CSATPTSAYNE. The entire CDR3 sequence reads CSATPTSAYNEQFF.

Note on this clone: The read is 3 residues too short to cover the CDR3 end, so that end is filled in from the germline J gene. The V call is TRBV28, the J call TRBJ1-5; D is ambiguous. Germline values: CDR1 MDHEN, CDR2 SYDVKM. The V end was cut by 5 bases, the J end by 0 bases, with 14 bases between. The CDR3 has 16 residues. The part of the CDR3 DNA that was read is TGTGCCAGCAGTCCCAGTGGCAGAGATAGCAATCAGCCC. This translates into CASSPSGRDSNQP. Given in full, the CDR3 is CASSPSGRDSNQPQHF.

On this clone: From the germline J gene comes the end of the CDR3, since the read stops 3 residues before it. The chain joins TRBV5-1 to TRBJ2-1; 7 bases align to TRBD1. J lost 9 bases, V lost 4 bases, and 10 bases had no gene match. Germline V gives CDR1 SGHRS, CDR2 YFSETQ. This CDR3 comprises 14 residues. The part of the CDR3 DNA that was read is TGCGCCAGCAGCCTAACCAGGGGGTTAGGTGAG. Residues: CASSLTRGLGE. The whole CDR3 sequence is CASSLTRGLGEQFF.

On this clone itself: The CDR3 is cut off 3 residues early in the read; its end comes from the germline J gene. This chain joins TRBV4-1 and TRBJ1-1; D unclear. Germline values: CDR1 MGHRA, CDR2 YSYEKL. V was shortened by 1 base and J by 0 bases, with 9 bases between the two germline ends. The CDR3 is 15 residues long. The CDR3 sequence is CASSQGFGLNTEAFF. CDR3 bases read: TGCGCCAGCAGCCAAGGATTTGGCCTGAACACTGAA.

With respect to this clone: Read coverage stops 3 residues before the CDR3 terminus; the germline J gene supplies the remainder. The rearrangement joins TRBV2 to TRBJ1-5; D gene unclear. Germline V gene sequence: CDR1 SNHLY, CDR2 FYNNEI. This CDR3 has 14 residues. V gave up 4 bases and J gave up 6 bases, with 13 bases separating them. The DNA read from the CDR3 is TGTGCCAGCAGTGCCCGGGTCTCTAGTCAGCCC. It yields the protein CASSARVSSQP. The entire CDR3 protein is CASSARVSSQPQHF.

In regard to this clone: The read ends 3 residues early relative to the CDR3; the germline J gene fills the gap. V usage is TRBV19 and J usage is TRBJ1-5; perhaps TRBD1 as D (6 bases). The ends were cut back, 0 bases at V and 7 bases at J, with 16 bases in the middle. The germline CDR1 and CDR2 sequences are LNHDA and SQIVND (reference sequence). There are 16 residues in the CDR3. The CDR3 here is CASSIDLGGGAQPQHF. The covered CDR3 bases are TGTGCCAGTAGTATAGATCTGGGGGGGGGCGCGCAGCCC.

As for this clone: The read ends 3 residues before the CDR3 terminus; that terminus is restored from the germline J gene. V is TRBV19 and J is TRBJ2-7, with a weak D call TRBD2 (6 bases). The CDR3 spans 13 residues. Trimming removed 6 bases at V and 5 bases at J, with 14 bases between. Germline V lookup: CDR1 LNHDA, CDR2 SQIVND (reference sequence). The CDR3 bases that were read are TGTGCCAGTAGCGCTCGGGGGAGGAACGAG. Protein sequence: CASSARGRNE. The whole CDR3 sequence is CASSARGRNEQYF.

With regard to this clone: From the germline J gene comes the end of the CDR3, since the read stops 3 residues before it. This chain joins TRBV19 and TRBJ2-7; D ambiguous. The CDR3 runs 13 residues. Germline V gene sequence: CDR1 LNHDA, CDR2 SQIVND (reference sequence). The V end lost 1 base, the J end lost 1 base, and 5 bases lay between the germline ends. Here the CDR3 reads CASSIGASYEQYF. The CDR3 bases that were read are TGTGCCAGTAGTATAGGGGCGTCCTACGAG. Combining the CDR3 with reference TRBV19 and TRBJ2-7 gives the whole variable domain DGGITQSPKYLFRKEGQNVTLSCEQNLNHDAMYWYRQDPGQGLRLIYYSQIVNDFQKGDIAEGYSVSREKKESFPLTVTSAQKNPTAFYLCASSIGASYEQYFGPGTRLTVT.

Concerning this clone itself: Sequencing ends 3 residues short of the CDR3 end; the germline J gene provides the rest. The chain links TRBV30 to TRBJ2-5, with D possibly TRBD1 on 6 matching bases. Trimming stripped 2 bases from V and 5 bases from J, with 15 bases between. The CDR3 totals 14 residues. Germline CDR1 reads GTSNPN; CDR2 reads SVGIG (reference sequence). The sequenced CDR3 bases are TGTGCCTGGAGTCCTGCTCCAAGGGGGGAGACC. It codes for CAWSPAPRGET. The whole CDR3 sequence is CAWSPAPRGETQYF.

Turning to this clone: Sequencing ends 3 residues short of the CDR3 end; the germline J gene provides the rest. The rearrangement joins TRBV5-1 to TRBJ2-1; the D gene is possibly TRBD2 (6 bases). V lost 0 bases to trimming and J lost 4 bases, with 8 bases between them. CDR3 length: 14 residues. CDR1 is SGHRS, CDR2 YFSETQ, per germline. The CDR3: CASSLEGTYNEQFF. CDR3 bases read: TGCGCCAGCAGCTTGGAAGGGACTTACAATGAG.

As for this clone: The sequence runs out 3 residues before the end of the CDR3; the remainder is reconstructed from the germline J gene. The rearrangement joins TRBV5-5 to TRBJ2-2; no definite D call. The CDR3 contains 14 residues. Trimming took off 2 bases at V and 3 bases at J, with 8 bases between the two ends. Germline V gives CDR1 SGHKS, CDR2 YYEKEE (reference sequence). CDR3 protein: CASSFEGYTGELFF. The DNA read from the CDR3 is TGTGCCAGCAGCTTTGAAGGGTACACCGGGGAG.

CDR3 sequence reads: CSAPKRTGDGNTIYF. The CDR3 bases that were read are TGCAGTGCTCCAAAAAGGACAGGGGATGGAAACACC. The chain employs TRBV20-1 and TRBJ1-3; 9 bases agree with TRBD1. The sequence runs out 3 residues before the end of the CDR3; the remainder is reconstructed from the germline J gene. CDR1 DFQATT and CDR2 SNEGSKA come from the germline V gene (reference sequence). V lost 5 bases, J lost 3 bases, and 8 bases stayed unmatched. This CDR3 has 15 amino acids.

Comment on this clone: The CDR3 end is not reached by the read, which stops 3 residues before it; the germline J gene fills it in. This chain uses TRBV5-5 with TRBJ2-2; D unclear. V shed 4 bases and J shed 7 bases, with 11 bases lying between them. The CDR3 has 13 amino acids. Looked up from germline, CDR1 is SGHKS and CDR2 is YYEKEE (reference sequence). The CDR3 region is CASSAVGFGELFF. The sequenced CDR3 bases are TGTGCCAGCAGCGCCGTCGGGTTCGGGGAG.

A remark on this clone: The read ends 3 residues before the CDR3 terminus; that terminus is restored from the germline J gene. This chain uses TRBV20-1 with TRBJ2-5, with TRBD1 matching over 8 bases. The CDR3 is 13 residues long. CDR1 and CDR2 (germline): DFQATT, SNEGSKA (reference sequence). Unmatched junction bases numbered 7, after V lost 5 bases and J lost 5 bases. Incomplete CDR3 DNA: TGCAGTGCTCCCCAGGGGGCGCGTGAGACC. It specifies CSAPQGARET. The full CDR3 protein is CSAPQGARETQYF.

Remarks on this clone: The read falls 3 residues short of the CDR3 end, and the missing part is taken from the germline J gene. V and J are TRBV9 and TRBJ1-4; unclear D gene. V lost 7 bases and J 0 bases, leaving 13 bases between the germline ends. Looked up from germline, CDR1 is SGDLS and CDR2 is YYNGEE. The CDR3 runs 15 residues. The chain's CDR3 is CASAPSGATNEKLFF. Incomplete CDR3 DNA: TGTGCCAGCGCTCCTAGCGGGGCAACTAATGAAAAA. Looking up the rest from reference TRBV9 and TRBJ1-4 gives the full variable domain: DSGVTQTPKHLITATGQRVTLRCSPRSGDLSVYWYQQSLDQGLQFLIQYYNGEERAKGNILERFSAQQFPDLHSELNLSSLELGDSALYFCASAPSGATNEKLFFGSGTQLSVL.

Concerning this clone itself: The read halts 3 residues ahead of the CDR3 end, with the missing end drawn from the germline J gene. J is TRBJ2-4 and V is TRBV13; the match to TRBD2 covers 8 bases. This CDR3 contains 16 residues. V lost 4 bases, J lost 3 bases, and 8 bases stayed unmatched. Germline CDR1 PRHDT, CDR2 FYEKMQ (reference sequence). The CDR3 is CASSSRGGLDKNIQYF. The sequenced part of the CDR3 DNA is TGTGCCAGCAGCTCACGGGGGGGCCTTGACAAAAACATT.

CDR3 sequence reads: CASSEAGTGSQPQHF. The CDR3 bases that were read are TGTGCCAGCAGTGAAGCGGGGACAGGAAGCCAGCCC. The V gene is TRBV6-1, the J gene TRBJ1-5, with 8 bases fitting TRBD1. The CDR3 extends 3 residues past the end of the read, so its final part is completed from the germline J gene. The CDR3 loop spans 15 amino acids. J lost 7 bases, V lost 0 bases, and 5 bases had no gene match. Germline lookup yields CDR1 MNHNS and CDR2 SASEGT.

Comments on this clone: The read terminates 3 residues before the CDR3 end, so the remaining end is supplied by the germline J gene. The genes are TRBV19 and TRBJ1-3, with 7 bases identical to TRBD1. Germline V gene sequence: CDR1 LNHDA, CDR2 SQIVND (reference sequence). V trimming: 4 bases; J trimming: 2 bases; junction bases outside the gene matches: 5. The CDR3 totals 15 residues. The CDR3 is CASSTDQGAGNTIYF. The CDR3 bases that were read are TGTGCCAGTAGTACGGACCAGGGGGCTGGAAACACC.

To note about this clone: The sequenced fragment ends 3 residues before the CDR3 boundary, so the rest is inferred from the germline J gene. The gene calls are TRBV28 and TRBJ1-4; D possibly corresponds to TRBD1 (5 bases). Germline V gives CDR1 MDHEN, CDR2 SYDVKM. The CDR3 is 17 residues long. Trimming removed 1 base at V and 3 bases at J, with 15 bases between. This CDR3 reads CASSLLGALGPNEKLFF. CDR3 DNA (partial): TGTGCCAGCAGTTTATTAGGAGCGCTGGGGCCTAATGAAAAA.

As concerns this clone: The read terminates 3 residues ahead of where the CDR3 ends, so the germline J gene completes it. V and J are TRBV30 and TRBJ2-3, with a weak D call TRBD2 (6 bases). The CDR3 has 13 amino acids. Germline V gene data show CDR1 as GTSNPN and CDR2 as SVGIG (reference sequence). V lost 8 bases to trimming and J lost 2 bases, with 14 bases between them. CDR3 region: CAQSSGNTDTQYF. The DNA read from the CDR3 is TGTGCCCAAAGTAGCGGTAACACAGATACG. The full variable domain, in which reference TRBV30 and TRBJ2-3 provide the parts outside the CDR3, is SQTIHQWPATLVQPVGSPLSLECTVEGTSNPNLYWYRQAAGRGLQLLFYSVGIGQISSEVPQNLSASRPQDRQFILSSKKLLLSDSGFYLCAQSSGNTDTQYFGPGTRLTVL.

About this clone itself: The read terminates 3 residues ahead of where the CDR3 ends, so the germline J gene completes it. V usage is TRBV5-1 and J usage is TRBJ2-5, with 10 bases lining up with TRBD2. Germline trimming cut 4 bases from V and 4 bases from J; bases unmatched to any gene: 7. The germline V gene has CDR1 SGHRS and CDR2 YFSETQ. CDR3 length: 15 residues. The CDR3 spells CASSLPSGRGETQYF. The covered CDR3 bases are TGCGCCAGCAGCCTTCCTAGCGGGAGAGGAGAGACC. Together with reference TRBV5-1 and TRBJ2-5, the CDR3 gives the full variable domain: KAGVTQTPRYLIKTRGQQVTLSCSPISGHRSVSWYQQTPGQGLQFLFEYFSETQRNKGNFPGRFSGRQFSNSRSEMNVSTLELGDSALYLCASSLPSGRGETQYFGPGTRLLVL.

Notes on this clone: One end of the junction varies from germline; a read error may be responsible. The CDR3 end falls 3 residues outside the read, so it is completed with the germline J gene. Different DNA sequences within this sample yield the same CDR3. The V and J genes are TRBV19 and TRBJ1-3; 7 bases align to TRBD1. Germline values: CDR1 LNHDA, CDR2 SQIVND (reference sequence). The CDR3 spans 15 residues. CDR3 sequence reads: CASNPTGSSGNTIYF. The CDR3 DNA, read in part, is TGTGCCAGTAATCCGACAGGGTCAAGCGGAAACACA.

Concerning this clone itself: The CDR3 extends 3 residues past the end of the read, so its final part is completed from the germline J gene. The J gene is TRBJ1-6, the V gene TRBV20-1, with D possibly being TRBD1 (6 bases). The CDR3 is 15 amino acids. Trimming stripped 4 bases from V and 9 bases from J, with 19 bases between. Germline CDR1 and CDR2: DFQATT and SNEGSKA (reference sequence). The CDR3 sequence: CSATRDTQSGSPLHF. CDR3 DNA, as far as it was read: TGCAGTGCTACCCGGGACACCCAAAGCGGTTCACCC.

The CDR3 here is CASSPSGVTDTQYF. Incomplete CDR3 DNA: TGTGCCAGCAGCCCAAGCGGGGTCACAGATACG. This chain connects TRBV7-6 to TRBJ2-3; 7 bases agree with TRBD2. The CDR3 is cut off 3 residues early in the read; its end comes from the germline J gene. From germline, CDR1 is SGHVS and CDR2 FNYEAQ. V was clipped by 5 bases and J by 2 bases; unmatched bases: 4. The CDR3 is 14 residues long. The complete variable domain, with remaining parts taken from reference TRBV7-6 and TRBJ2-3, reads GAGVSQSPRYKVTKRGQDVALRCDPISGHVSLYWYRQALGQGPEFLTYFNYEAQQDKSGLPNDRFSAERPEGSISTLTIQRTEQRDSAMYRCASSPSGVTDTQYFGPGTRLTVL.